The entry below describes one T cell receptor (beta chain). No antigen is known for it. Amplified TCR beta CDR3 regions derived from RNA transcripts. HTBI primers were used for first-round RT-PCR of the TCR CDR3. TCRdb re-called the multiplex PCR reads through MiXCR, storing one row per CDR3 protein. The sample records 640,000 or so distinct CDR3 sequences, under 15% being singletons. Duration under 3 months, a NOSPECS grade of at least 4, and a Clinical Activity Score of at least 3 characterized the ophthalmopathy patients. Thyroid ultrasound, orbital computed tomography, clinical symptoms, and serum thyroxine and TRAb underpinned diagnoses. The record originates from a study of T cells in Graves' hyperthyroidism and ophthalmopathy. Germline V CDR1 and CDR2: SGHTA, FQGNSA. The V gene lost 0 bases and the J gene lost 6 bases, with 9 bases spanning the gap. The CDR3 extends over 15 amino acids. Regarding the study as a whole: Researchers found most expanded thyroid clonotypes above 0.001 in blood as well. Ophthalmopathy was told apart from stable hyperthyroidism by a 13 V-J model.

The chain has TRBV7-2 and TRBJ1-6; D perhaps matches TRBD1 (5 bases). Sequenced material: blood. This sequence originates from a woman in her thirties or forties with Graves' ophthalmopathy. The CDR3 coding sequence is TGTGCCAGCAGCTTAGCGCAGGGCTTTAATTCACCCCTCCACTTT. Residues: CASSLAQGFNSPLHF.